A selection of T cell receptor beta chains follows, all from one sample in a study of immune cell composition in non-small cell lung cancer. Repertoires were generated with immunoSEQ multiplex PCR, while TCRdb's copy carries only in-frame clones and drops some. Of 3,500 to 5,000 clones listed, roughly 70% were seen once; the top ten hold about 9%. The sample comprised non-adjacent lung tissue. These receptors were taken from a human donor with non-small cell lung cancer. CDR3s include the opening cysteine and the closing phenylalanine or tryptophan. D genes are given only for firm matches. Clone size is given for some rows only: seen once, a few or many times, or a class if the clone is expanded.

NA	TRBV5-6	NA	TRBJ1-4	TGTGCCAGCAGCTTGTTTAGGGCTCATGCTAATGAAAAACTGTTTTTT	CASSLFRAHANEKLFF
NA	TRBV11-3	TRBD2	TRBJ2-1	TGTGCCAGCAGCTTAGATCTGGCTAGCGGGGTCTACAATGAGCAGTTCTTC	CASSLDLASGVYNEQFF
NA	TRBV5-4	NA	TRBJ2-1	TGTGCCAGCAGCCCTGCCCGGGCTAACAATGAGCAGTTCTTC	CASSPARANNEQFF
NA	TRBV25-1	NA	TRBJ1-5	TGTGCCAGCAGTGCCCACGCCCAGGGTCCTCCCCAGCATTTT	CASSAHAQGPPQHF
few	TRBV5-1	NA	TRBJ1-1	TGCGCCAGCAGCTCTCGGGAATCGGACACTGAAGCTTTCTTT	CASSSRESDTEAFF
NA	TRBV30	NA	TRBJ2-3	TGTGCCTGGGCCAGTGGGGATACGCAGTATTTT	CAWASGDTQYF
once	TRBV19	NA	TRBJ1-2	TGTGTCAGTAGTACCGACAGCACTAACTATGGCTACACCTTC	CVSSTDSTNYGYTF
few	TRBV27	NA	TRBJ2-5	TGTGCCAGCAGGGGGGGCGGGGGTCTATCTCGAGAAGAGACCCAGTACTTC	CASRGGGGLSREETQYF
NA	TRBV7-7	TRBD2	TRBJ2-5	TGTGCCAGCAGCCCACAAACGCCGACTAGCGGAGAGACCCAGTACTTC	CASSPQTPTSGETQYF
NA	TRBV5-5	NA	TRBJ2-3	TGTGCCAGCAGCTTGGCAGGCGGGGGCTACACAGATACGCAGTATTTT	CASSLAGGGYTDTQYF
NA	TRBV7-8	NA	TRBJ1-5	TGTGCCAGCAGCTTTTTGGGTGTTAGCAATCAGCCCCAGCATTTT	CASSFLGVSNQPQHF
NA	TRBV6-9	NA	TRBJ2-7	TGTGCCAGCAGTTATGGAGGGGGCGGGTACGAGCAGTACTTC	CASSYGGGGYEQYF
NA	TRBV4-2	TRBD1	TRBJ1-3	TGTGCCAGCAGCCAAGGTACATCAACAGGGGTTGCTGGAAACACCATATATTTT	CASSQGTSTGVAGNTIYF
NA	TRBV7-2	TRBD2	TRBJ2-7	TGTGCCAGCAGCTTGGGGACTATCTACGAGCAGTACTTC	CASSLGTIYEQYF
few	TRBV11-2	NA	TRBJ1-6	TGTGCCAGCAGCATCCCGACAGTAAGCGCTTCACCCCTCCACTTT	CASSIPTVSASPLHF
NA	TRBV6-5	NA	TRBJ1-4	TGTGCCAGCAGCCCGACAGCAACTAATGAAAAACTGTTTTTT	CASSPTATNEKLFF
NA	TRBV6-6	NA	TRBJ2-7	TGTGCCAGCAGTCGGGGTTCCCACGAGCAGTACTTC	CASSRGSHEQYF
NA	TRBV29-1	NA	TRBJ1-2	TGCAGCGTTGAAAAGGGCCATGGCTACACCTTC	CSVEKGHGYTF
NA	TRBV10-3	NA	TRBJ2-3	TGTGCCATCCTCTCCGGGCTTGGCACAGATACGCAGTATTTT	CAILSGLGTDTQYF
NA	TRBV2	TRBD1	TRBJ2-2	TGTGCCAGCAGAGCCGGGACAGGCATCACCGGGGAGCTGTTTTTT	CASRAGTGITGELFF
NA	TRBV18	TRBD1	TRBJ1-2	TGTGCCAGCTCACCAGACAGGGGGCGCGGAGGCTACACCTTC	CASSPDRGRGGYTF
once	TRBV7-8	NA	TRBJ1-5	TGTGCCAGCAGCTTGGGACCGCTCGTGCAGCCCCAGCATTTT	CASSLGPLVQPQHF
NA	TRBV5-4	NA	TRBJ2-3	TGTGCCAGCAGCTCTTCGTCTTTGAGGGATACGCAGTATTTT	CASSSSSLRDTQYF
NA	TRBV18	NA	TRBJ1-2	TGTGCCAGCTCACCTGACAGATATGGCTACACCTTC	CASSPDRYGYTF
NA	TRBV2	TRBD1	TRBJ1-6	TGTGCCAGCATGAGGGACAGACGGGGTTCACCCCTCCACTTT	CASMRDRRGSPLHF
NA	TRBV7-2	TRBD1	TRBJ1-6	TGTGCCAGCAGCCCCGGACAGGGGGAACTATCCTATAATTCACCCCTCCACTTT	CASSPGQGELSYNSPLHF
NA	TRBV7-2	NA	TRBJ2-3	TGTGCCAGCAGCCGAGCCCTCGGGGGCGGTGGTACGCAGTATTTT	CASSRALGGGGTQYF
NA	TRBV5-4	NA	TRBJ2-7	TGTGCCAGCAGCAAATTTGACTCCTACGAGCAGTACTTC	CASSKFDSYEQYF
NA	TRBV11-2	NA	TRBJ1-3	TGTGCCACACACAGGGACACTTCTGGAAACACCATATATTTT	CATHRDTSGNTIYF
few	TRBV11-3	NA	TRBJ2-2	TGTGCCAGCGCCGACAACACCGGGGAGCTGTTTTTT	CASADNTGELFF
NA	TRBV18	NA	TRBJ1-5	TGTGCCAGCTCGCCACAGGCGAATCAGCCCCAGCATTTT	CASSPQANQPQHF
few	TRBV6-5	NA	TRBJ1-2	TGTGCCAGCAGTTACGGGGGGGCAATGGGGGATGGCTACACCTTC	CASSYGGAMGDGYTF
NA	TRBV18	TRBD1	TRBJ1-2	TGTGCCAGCTCATCCCGGGACAGGGGGCCCTATGGCTACACCTTC	CASSSRDRGPYGYTF
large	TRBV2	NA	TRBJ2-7	TGTGCCAGCAGTGACGTTGTATCCTACGAGCAGTACTTC	CASSDVVSYEQYF
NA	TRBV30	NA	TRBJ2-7	TGTGCCTGGAGTTCACACCTCCCCGAGGGGGGGGCGTCGAGAAGTCAGTACTTC	CAWSSHLPEGGASRSQYF
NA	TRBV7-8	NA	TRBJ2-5	TGTGCCAGCAGCCTTCCCGGGATGCAAGAGACCCAGTACTTC	CASSLPGMQETQYF
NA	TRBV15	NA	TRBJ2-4	TGTGCCACCAGCAGCAGAGACACAGGGAGACTAGCCAAAAACATTCAGTACTTC	CATSSRDTGRLAKNIQYF
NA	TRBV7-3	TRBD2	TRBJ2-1	TGTGCCAGCAGCTTACGAGCGGGGGGCGCGAATGAGCAGTTCTTC	CASSLRAGGANEQFF
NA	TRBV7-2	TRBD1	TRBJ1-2	TGTGCCAGCAGCACGAACAGGGGGGAGAGTGGCTACACCTTC	CASSTNRGESGYTF
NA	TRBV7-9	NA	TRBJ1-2	TGTGCCAGCGGGGTTTTGACCAACTATGGCTACACCTTC	CASGVLTNYGYTF
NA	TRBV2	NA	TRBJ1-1	TGTGCCAGCAATCCCGGAGATCTGGCCCCCGGGGAAGCTTTCTTT	CASNPGDLAPGEAFF
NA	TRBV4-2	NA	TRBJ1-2	TGTGCCAGCAGCCAGGCGATTGGGACGGATGGCTACACCTTC	CASSQAIGTDGYTF
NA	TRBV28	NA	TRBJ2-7	TGTGCCAGCCGGGACTTAGCCTACGAGCAGTACTTC	CASRDLAYEQYF
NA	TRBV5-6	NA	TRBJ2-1	TGTGCCAGCAGCTTAACCTGGAATGAGCAGTTCTTC	CASSLTWNEQFF
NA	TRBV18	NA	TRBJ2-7	TGTGCCAGCTCACCTTCTCACAGGGTCGAGCAGTACTTC	CASSPSHRVEQYF
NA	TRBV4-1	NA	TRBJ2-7	TGCGCCAGCAGCCAAGACCCGACCCTCACCTACGAGCAGTACTTC	CASSQDPTLTYEQYF
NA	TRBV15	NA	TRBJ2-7	TGTGCCACCAGCAGAGGGGGTTCGCTGTACGAGCAGTACTTC	CATSRGGSLYEQYF
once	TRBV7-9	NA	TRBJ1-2	TGTGCCAGCAGCTTAATGGGGATCAACTATGGCTACACCTTC	CASSLMGINYGYTF
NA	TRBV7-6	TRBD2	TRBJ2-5	TGTGCCAGCAGCCTATTAGCGGGGGGGCAAGAGACCCAGTACTTC	CASSLLAGGQETQYF
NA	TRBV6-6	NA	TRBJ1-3	TGTGCCAGCAGTTACTCGAGCTGGGAATCTGGAAACACCATATATTTT	CASSYSSWESGNTIYF
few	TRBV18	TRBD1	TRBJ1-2	TGTGCCAGCTCAATGGACAGGAACTATGGCTACACCTTC	CASSMDRNYGYTF